This is a list of T cell receptor beta chains from one sample in a study of response to subunit inactivated influenza vaccine. TCRdb re-called the RT-PCR reads through MiXCR, storing one row per CDR3 protein. The sample shows 630,000 or so distinct CDR3 sequences, more than 15% of them seen only once. Sequenced material: PBMCs from blood, taken roughly 13 days after vaccination. These receptors were obtained from a man between 50 and 59 years old who received an inactivated influenza vaccine. CDR3s include the opening cysteine and the closing phenylalanine or tryptophan. D genes are given only for firm matches. Part of the rows lack a size; the others show once, few, many or a class for expanded clones.

v_call: TRBV7-8; j_call: TRBJ2-2; clone_size: few; d_call: TRBD1; cdr3_aa: CASSFFRDRGHTGELFF; cdr3_nt: TGTGCCAGCAGCTTTTTCCGGGACAGGGGGCACACCGGGGAGCTGTTTTTT
v_call: TRBV2; j_call: TRBJ2-3; clone_size: -; d_call: -; cdr3_aa: CASKGGIADTQYF; cdr3_nt: TGTGCCAGCAAAGGGGGGATCGCAGATACGCAGTATTTT
v_call: TRBV3-1; j_call: TRBJ2-2; clone_size: few; d_call: TRBD2; cdr3_aa: CASSPWAGTSGGSTGELFF; cdr3_nt: TGTGCCAGCAGCCCCTGGGCCGGGACTAGCGGGGGAAGCACCGGGGAGCTGTTTTTT
v_call: TRBV7-2; j_call: TRBJ1-5; clone_size: many; d_call: -; cdr3_aa: CASSSDIGRNQPQHF; cdr3_nt: TGTGCCAGCAGCTCGGACATAGGGCGCAATCAGCCCCAGCATTTT
v_call: TRBV29-1; j_call: TRBJ2-1; clone_size: -; d_call: -; cdr3_aa: CSVEFRPGVANEQFF; cdr3_nt: TGCAGCGTTGAATTCAGACCGGGAGTAGCCAATGAGCAGTTCTTC
v_call: TRBV7-9; j_call: TRBJ2-2; clone_size: -; d_call: -; cdr3_aa: CASSYAGAHTGELFF; cdr3_nt: TGTGCCAGCAGCTACGCAGGGGCTCACACCGGGGAGCTGTTTTTT
v_call: TRBV15; j_call: TRBJ2-3; clone_size: -; d_call: -; cdr3_aa: CATSRGHSTDTQYF; cdr3_nt: TGTGCCACCAGCAGAGGGCACTCCACAGATACGCAGTATTTT
v_call: TRBV4-1; j_call: TRBJ1-3; clone_size: many; d_call: -; cdr3_aa: CASSQDRNSGNTIYF; cdr3_nt: TGCGCCAGCAGCCAAGACAGAAACTCTGGAAACACCATATATTTT
v_call: TRBV7-1; j_call: TRBJ2-1; clone_size: -; d_call: TRBD2; cdr3_aa: CASSSTGTSPYNEQFF; cdr3_nt: TGTGCCAGCAGCTCCACCGGGACTAGCCCTTACAATGAGCAGTTCTTC
v_call: TRBV7-3; j_call: TRBJ2-1; clone_size: -; d_call: -; cdr3_aa: CASSADKTRHEQFF; cdr3_nt: TGTGCCAGCAGCGCCGACAAAACGCGACACGAGCAGTTCTTC
v_call: TRBV25-1; j_call: TRBJ2-2; clone_size: -; d_call: TRBD1; cdr3_aa: CASSPSDRVTGELFF; cdr3_nt: TGTGCCAGCTCTCCCTCCGACAGGGTTACCGGGGAGCTGTTTTTT
v_call: TRBV6-2/TRBV6-3; j_call: TRBJ2-1; clone_size: -; d_call: -; cdr3_aa: CASRRDGISSYNEQFF; cdr3_nt: TGTGCCAGCAGGCGGGACGGGATTAGCTCCTACAATGAGCAGTTCTTC
v_call: TRBV5-1; j_call: TRBJ2-7; clone_size: -; d_call: TRBD2; cdr3_aa: CASSLLGLSSYEQYF; cdr3_nt: TGCGCCAGCAGCTTGTTGGGACTAAGCTCCTACGAGCAGTACTTC
v_call: TRBV20-1; j_call: TRBJ1-5; clone_size: few; d_call: -; cdr3_aa: CSAKRQNQPQHF; cdr3_nt: TGCAGTGCAAAAAGACAGAATCAGCCCCAGCATTTT
v_call: TRBV5-6; j_call: TRBJ2-3; clone_size: few; d_call: TRBD2; cdr3_aa: CASSWSGRAGPDTQYF; cdr3_nt: TGTGCCAGCAGCTGGAGCGGGAGGGCGGGGCCAGATACGCAGTATTTT
v_call: TRBV7-9; j_call: TRBJ1-4; clone_size: few; d_call: -; cdr3_aa: CASSLEGGNEKLFF; cdr3_nt: TGTGCCAGCAGCTTAGAAGGGGGGAACGAAAAACTGTTTTTT
v_call: TRBV29-1; j_call: TRBJ1-1; clone_size: few; d_call: -; cdr3_aa: CSGVEWGGNTEAFF; cdr3_nt: TGCAGCGGAGTGGAGTGGGGGGGCAACACTGAAGCTTTCTTT
v_call: TRBV28; j_call: TRBJ2-7; clone_size: -; d_call: -; cdr3_aa: CASSQRSSLEQYF; cdr3_nt: TGTGCCAGCAGTCAACGGTCCTCCCTCGAGCAGTACTTC
v_call: TRBV9; j_call: TRBJ2-1; clone_size: -; d_call: -; cdr3_aa: CASSVGLRGNEQFF; cdr3_nt: TGTGCCAGCAGCGTAGGGTTGAGGGGCAATGAGCAGTTCTTC
v_call: TRBV5-1; j_call: TRBJ2-2; clone_size: -; d_call: TRBD2; cdr3_aa: CASSWTSGGSSGELFF; cdr3_nt: TGCGCCAGCAGCTGGACTAGCGGGGGATCATCCGGGGAGCTGTTTTTT
v_call: TRBV9; j_call: TRBJ2-1; clone_size: many; d_call: TRBD2; cdr3_aa: CASKSSGGRGGASYNEQFF; cdr3_nt: TGTGCCAGTAAATCATCCGGGGGTCGGGGGGGAGCCTCCTACAATGAGCAGTTCTTC
v_call: TRBV5-1; j_call: TRBJ2-5; clone_size: -; d_call: -; cdr3_aa: CASSLSSVYYQETQYF; cdr3_nt: TGCGCCAGCAGCCTGTCTAGCGTCTATTACCAAGAGACCCAGTACTTC
v_call: TRBV6-1; j_call: TRBJ1-2; clone_size: -; d_call: -; cdr3_aa: CASSRSPGPNYGYTF; cdr3_nt: TGTGCCAGCAGTCGGTCCCCGGGACCGAACTATGGCTACACCTTC
v_call: TRBV3-1; j_call: TRBJ2-1; clone_size: -; d_call: TRBD2; cdr3_aa: CASSLGTSGSRGNEQFF; cdr3_nt: TGTGCCAGCAGCCTCGGGACTAGCGGTTCCAGAGGCAATGAGCAGTTCTTC
v_call: TRBV12-3/TRBV12-4; j_call: TRBJ2-1; clone_size: few; d_call: -; cdr3_aa: CASSFSRTEGFF; cdr3_nt: TGTGCCAGCAGTTTTTCCCGGACCGAAGGGTTCTTC
v_call: TRBV4-3; j_call: TRBJ1-4; clone_size: -; d_call: -; cdr3_aa: CASSQFEFATNEKLFF; cdr3_nt: TGCGCCAGCAGCCAGTTTGAATTTGCAACTAATGAAAAACTGTTTTTT
v_call: TRBV29-1; j_call: TRBJ1-1; clone_size: -; d_call: -; cdr3_aa: CSVDRTGLNTEAFF; cdr3_nt: TGCAGCGTTGATCGTACAGGGCTGAACACTGAAGCTTTCTTT
v_call: TRBV20-1; j_call: TRBJ2-7; clone_size: few; d_call: TRBD2; cdr3_aa: CSARGSGLSYEQYF; cdr3_nt: TGCAGTGCTAGGGGTAGCGGGCTCTCCTACGAGCAGTACTTC
v_call: TRBV19; j_call: TRBJ2-1; clone_size: few; d_call: -; cdr3_aa: CASRVPGALWGEQFF; cdr3_nt: TGTGCCAGTAGGGTCCCAGGGGCCTTGTGGGGTGAGCAGTTCTTC